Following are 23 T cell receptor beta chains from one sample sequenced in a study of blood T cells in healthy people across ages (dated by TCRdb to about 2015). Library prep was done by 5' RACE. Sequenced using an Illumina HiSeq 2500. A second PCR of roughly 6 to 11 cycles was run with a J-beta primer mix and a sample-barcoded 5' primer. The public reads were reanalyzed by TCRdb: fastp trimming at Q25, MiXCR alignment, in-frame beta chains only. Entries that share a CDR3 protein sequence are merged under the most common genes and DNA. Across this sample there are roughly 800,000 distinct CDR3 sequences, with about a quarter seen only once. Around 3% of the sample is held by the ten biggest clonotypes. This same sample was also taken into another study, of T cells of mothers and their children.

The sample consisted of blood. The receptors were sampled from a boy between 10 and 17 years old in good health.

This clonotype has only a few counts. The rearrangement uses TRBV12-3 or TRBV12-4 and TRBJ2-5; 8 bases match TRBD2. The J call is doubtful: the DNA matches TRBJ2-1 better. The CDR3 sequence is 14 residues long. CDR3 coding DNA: TGTGCCAGCAGTCGGGGGGGCCCGAGGAATGAGCAGTTCTTC. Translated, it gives CASSRGGPRNEQFF.

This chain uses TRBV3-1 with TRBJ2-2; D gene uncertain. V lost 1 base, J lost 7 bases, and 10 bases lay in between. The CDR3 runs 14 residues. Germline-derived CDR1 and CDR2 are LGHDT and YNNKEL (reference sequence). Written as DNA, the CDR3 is TGTGCCAGCAGCCAAGCGGGCCCCGTCGGGGAGCTGTTTTTT. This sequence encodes CASSQAGPVGELFF.

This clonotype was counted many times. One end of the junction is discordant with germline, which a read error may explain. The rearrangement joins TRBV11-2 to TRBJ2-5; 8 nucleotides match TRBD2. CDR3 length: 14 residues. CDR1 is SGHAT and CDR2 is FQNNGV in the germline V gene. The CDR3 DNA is TGTGCCAGCAGTTTAGACCGGGGGGGAGAGACCCAGTACTTC. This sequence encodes CASSLDRGGETQYF.

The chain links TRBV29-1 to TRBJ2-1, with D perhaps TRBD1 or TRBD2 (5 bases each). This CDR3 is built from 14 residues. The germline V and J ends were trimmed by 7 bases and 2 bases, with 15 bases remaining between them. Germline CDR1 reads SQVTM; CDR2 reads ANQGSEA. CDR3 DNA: TGCAGCGCTGGGGGTGCCCCCGCCTACAATGAGCAGTTCTTC. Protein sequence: CSAGGAPAYNEQFF.

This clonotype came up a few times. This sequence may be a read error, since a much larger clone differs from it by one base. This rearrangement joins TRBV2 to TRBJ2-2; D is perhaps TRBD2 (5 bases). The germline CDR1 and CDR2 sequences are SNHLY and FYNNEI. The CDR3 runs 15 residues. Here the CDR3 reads CASQALEIKTGEPFF. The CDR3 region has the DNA TGTGCCAGCCAAGCCTTGGAGATTAAGACCGGGGAGCCGTTTTTT.

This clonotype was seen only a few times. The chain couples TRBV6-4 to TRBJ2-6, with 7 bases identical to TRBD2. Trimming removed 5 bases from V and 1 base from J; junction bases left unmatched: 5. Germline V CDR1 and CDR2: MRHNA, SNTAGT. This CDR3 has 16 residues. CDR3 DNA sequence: TGTGCCAGCAGTACGGGGGAGGGATCTGGGGCCAACGTCCTGACTTTC. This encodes CASSTGEGSGANVLTF.

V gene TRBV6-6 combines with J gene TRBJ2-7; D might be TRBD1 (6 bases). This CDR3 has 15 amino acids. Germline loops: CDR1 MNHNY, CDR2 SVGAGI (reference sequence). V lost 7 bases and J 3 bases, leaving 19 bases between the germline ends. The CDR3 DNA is TGTGCCAGCACCCTTAGGTGGGGGCCTGACTACGAGCAGTACTTC. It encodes CASTLRWGPDYEQYF.

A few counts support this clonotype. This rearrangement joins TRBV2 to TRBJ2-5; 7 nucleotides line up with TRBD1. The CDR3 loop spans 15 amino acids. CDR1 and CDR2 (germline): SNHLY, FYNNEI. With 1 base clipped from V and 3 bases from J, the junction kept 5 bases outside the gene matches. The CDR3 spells CASSEVGTDEETQYF. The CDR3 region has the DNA TGTGCCAGCAGTGAAGTTGGGACAGACGAAGAGACCCAGTACTTC.

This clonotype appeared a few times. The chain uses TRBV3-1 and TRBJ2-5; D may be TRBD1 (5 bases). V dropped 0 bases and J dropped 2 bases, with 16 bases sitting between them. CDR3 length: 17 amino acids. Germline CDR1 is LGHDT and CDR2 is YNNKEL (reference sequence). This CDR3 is CASSQDLSSGQQETQYF. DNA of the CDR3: TGTGCCAGCAGCCAAGATCTCTCCTCAGGGCAACAAGAGACCCAGTACTTC.

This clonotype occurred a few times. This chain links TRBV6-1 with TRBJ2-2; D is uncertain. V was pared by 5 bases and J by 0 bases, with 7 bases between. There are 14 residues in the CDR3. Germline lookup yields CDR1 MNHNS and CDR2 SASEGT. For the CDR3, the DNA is TGTGCCAGCAGTCCGGCATCGAACACCGGGGAGCTGTTTTTT. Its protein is CASSPASNTGELFF.

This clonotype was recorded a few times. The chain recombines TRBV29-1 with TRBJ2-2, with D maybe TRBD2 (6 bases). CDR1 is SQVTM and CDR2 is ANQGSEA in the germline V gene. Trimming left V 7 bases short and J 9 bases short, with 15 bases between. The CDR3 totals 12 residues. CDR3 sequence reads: CSAEGLGRELFF. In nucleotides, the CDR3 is TGCAGCGCGGAGGGCCTGGGCCGGGAGCTGTTTTTT.

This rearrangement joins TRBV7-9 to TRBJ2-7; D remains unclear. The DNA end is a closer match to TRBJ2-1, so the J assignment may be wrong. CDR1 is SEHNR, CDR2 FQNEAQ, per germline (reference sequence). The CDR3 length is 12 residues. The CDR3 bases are TGTGCCAGCAGCTTAGGAGCATTTGAACAGTTCTTC. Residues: CASSLGAFEQFF.

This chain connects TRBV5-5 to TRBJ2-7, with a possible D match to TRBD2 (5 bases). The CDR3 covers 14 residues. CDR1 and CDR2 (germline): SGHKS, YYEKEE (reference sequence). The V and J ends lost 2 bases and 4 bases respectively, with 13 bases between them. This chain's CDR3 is CASSFAREPYEQYF. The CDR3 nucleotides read TGTGCCAGCAGCTTTGCTAGGGAGCCGTACGAGCAGTACTTC. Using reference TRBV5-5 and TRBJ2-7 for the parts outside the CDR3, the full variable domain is DAGVTQSPTHLIKTRGQQVTLRCSPISGHKSVSWYQQVLGQGPQFIFQYYEKEERGRGNFPDRFSARQFPNYSSELNVNALLLGDSALYLCASSFAREPYEQYFGPGTRLTVT.

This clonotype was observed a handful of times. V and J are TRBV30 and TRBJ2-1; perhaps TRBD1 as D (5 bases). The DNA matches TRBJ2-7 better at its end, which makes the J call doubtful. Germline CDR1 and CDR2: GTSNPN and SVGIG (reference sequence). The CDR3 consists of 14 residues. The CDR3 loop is CAWRGSGSYYEQYF. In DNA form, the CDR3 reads TGTGCCTGGAGAGGGTCAGGGTCTTACTACGAGCAGTACTTC.

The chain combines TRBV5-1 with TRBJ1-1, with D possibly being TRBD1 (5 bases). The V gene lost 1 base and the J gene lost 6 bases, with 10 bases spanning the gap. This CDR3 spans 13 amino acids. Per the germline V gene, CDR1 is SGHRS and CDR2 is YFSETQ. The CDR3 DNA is TGCGCCAGCAGCTTGTGGACAAGTTCTGAAGCTTTCTTT. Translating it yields CASSLWTSSEAFF.

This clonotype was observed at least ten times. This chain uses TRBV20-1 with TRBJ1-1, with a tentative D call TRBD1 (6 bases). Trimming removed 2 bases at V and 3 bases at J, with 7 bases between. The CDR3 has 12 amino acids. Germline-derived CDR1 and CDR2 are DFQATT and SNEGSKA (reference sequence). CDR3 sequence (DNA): TGCAGTGCTAGAAACAGGGACACTGAAGCTTTCTTT. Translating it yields CSARNRDTEAFF.

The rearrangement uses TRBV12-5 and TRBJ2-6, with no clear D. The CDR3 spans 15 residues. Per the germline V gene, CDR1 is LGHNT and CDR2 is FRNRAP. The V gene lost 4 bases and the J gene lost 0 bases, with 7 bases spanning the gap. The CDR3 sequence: CASGWVTSGANVLTF. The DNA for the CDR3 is TGTGCTAGTGGTTGGGTAACCTCTGGGGCCAACGTCCTGACTTTC.

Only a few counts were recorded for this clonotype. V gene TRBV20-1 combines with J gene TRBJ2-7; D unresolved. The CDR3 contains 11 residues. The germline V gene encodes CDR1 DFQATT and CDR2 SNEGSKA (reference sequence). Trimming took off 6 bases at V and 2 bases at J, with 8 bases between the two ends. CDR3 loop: CSAPTTYEQYF. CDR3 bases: TGCAGTGCCCCCACGACCTACGAGCAGTACTTC.

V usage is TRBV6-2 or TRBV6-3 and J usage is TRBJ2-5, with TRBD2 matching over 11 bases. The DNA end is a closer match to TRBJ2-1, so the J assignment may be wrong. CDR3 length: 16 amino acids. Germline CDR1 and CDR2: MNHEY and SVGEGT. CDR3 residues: CASRSIAGGTYNEQFF. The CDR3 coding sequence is TGTGCCAGCAGATCAATAGCGGGGGGGACCTACAATGAGCAGTTCTTC.

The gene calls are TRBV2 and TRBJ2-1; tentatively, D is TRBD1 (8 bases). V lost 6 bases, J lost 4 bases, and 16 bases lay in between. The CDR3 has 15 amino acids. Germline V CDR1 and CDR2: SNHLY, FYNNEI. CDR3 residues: CASSVGQGGYNEQFF. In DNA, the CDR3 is TGTGCCAGCAGCGTCGGACAGGGAGGGTACAATGAGCAGTTCTTC. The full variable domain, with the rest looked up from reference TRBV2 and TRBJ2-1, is EPEVTQTPSHQVTQMGQEVILRCVPISNHLYFYWYRQILGQKVEFLVSFYNNEISEKSEIFDDQFSVERPDGSNFTLKIRSTKLEDSAMYFCASSVGQGGYNEQFFGPGTRLTVL.

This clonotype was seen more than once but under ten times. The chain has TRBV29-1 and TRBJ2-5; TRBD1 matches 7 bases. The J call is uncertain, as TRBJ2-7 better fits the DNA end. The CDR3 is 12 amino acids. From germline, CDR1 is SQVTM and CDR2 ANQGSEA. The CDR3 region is CSPRGQTHEQYF. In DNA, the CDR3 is TGCAGCCCAAGGGGACAGACCCACGAGCAGTACTTC.

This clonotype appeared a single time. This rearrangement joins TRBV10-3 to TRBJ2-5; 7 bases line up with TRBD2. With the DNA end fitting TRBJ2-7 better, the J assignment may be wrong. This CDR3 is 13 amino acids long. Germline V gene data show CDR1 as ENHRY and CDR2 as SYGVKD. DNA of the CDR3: TGTGCCACTAACCGGGACTATCCCTACGAGCAGTACTTC. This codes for CATNRDYPYEQYF.

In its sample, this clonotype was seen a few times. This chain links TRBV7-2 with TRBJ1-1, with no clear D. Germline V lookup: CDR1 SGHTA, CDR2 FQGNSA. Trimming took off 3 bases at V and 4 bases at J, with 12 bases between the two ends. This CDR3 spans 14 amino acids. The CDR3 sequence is CASSFVGRSTEAFF. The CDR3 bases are TGTGCCAGCAGCTTCGTAGGGAGGTCCACTGAAGCTTTCTTT.